These 24 T cell receptor beta chains originate from one sample sequenced in a study of shared clonotypes between healthy human individuals. Assay: immunoSEQ multiplex PCR; the TCRdb copy retains only in-frame clones and omits some. The sample lists approximately 110,000 clones; roughly 66% were seen once. The specimen was memory CD8+ T cells sorted from blood. Subset described: CD45RO+ cells pooled with CCR7-negative TemRA cells. The receptor set was obtained from a woman in her 30s in good health.

V is TRBV7-8 and J is TRBJ1-4; 8 bases fit TRBD1. The V gene's germline CDR1 is SGHVS and CDR2 FQNEAQ. With V trimmed by 5 bases and J by 7 bases, 9 bases remained unmatched. The CDR3 has 15 amino acids. As DNA, the CDR3 is TGTGCCAGCAGCCCACTGGACAGGGAGAGTGAAAAACTGTTTTTT. It specifies CASSPLDRESEKLFF.

V usage is TRBV2 and J usage is TRBJ1-5, with D uncertain. Germline CDR1 and CDR2: SNHLY and FYNNEI. V gave up 4 bases and J gave up 3 bases, with 7 bases separating them. The length of the CDR3 is 13 residues. As DNA, the CDR3 is TGTGCCAGCAGTGGAGAGGACAATCAGCCCCAGCATTTT. This encodes CASSGEDNQPQHF.

As for this clone: Other DNA sequences in the same sample also yield this CDR3. The chain carries TRBV28 and TRBJ1-2, with 9 nucleotides matching TRBD1. Unmatched junction bases numbered 1, after V lost 3 bases and J lost 2 bases. The CDR3 loop spans 14 amino acids. Per germline, CDR1 MDHEN and CDR2 SYDVKM. The CDR3 reads CASSFGTGNYGYTF. CDR3 bases: TGTGCCAGCAGTTTCGGGACAGGGAACTATGGCTACACCTTC.

The rearrangement uses TRBV6-5 and TRBJ1-6; D unclear. The CDR3 is 12 amino acids. Per germline, CDR1 MNHEY and CDR2 SVGAGI. Trimming removed 6 bases at V and 7 bases at J, with 7 bases between. CDR3: CASRPTNSPLHF. Written as DNA, the CDR3 is TGTGCCAGCAGACCGACAAATTCACCCCTCCACTTT.

About this clone: This may come from a read error, since a much larger clone is one base off. The rearrangement joins TRBV6-5 to TRBJ1-5; D is perhaps TRBD1 (5 bases). The CDR3 loop spans 13 amino acids. Germline-derived CDR1 and CDR2 are MNHEY and SVGAGI. V lost 2 bases to trimming and J lost 5 bases, with 7 bases between them. CDR3 bases: TGTGCCAGCAGTTACGACAGACATCAGCCCCAGCATTTT. It encodes CASSYDRHQPQHF.

J is TRBJ2-7 and V is TRBV7-2; 8 bases fit TRBD2. The CDR3 totals 15 residues. Germline V gene sequence: CDR1 SGHTA, CDR2 FQGNSA. With 3 bases clipped from V and 2 bases from J, the junction kept 6 bases outside the gene matches. The CDR3 region is CASSFAPGGAYEQYF. CDR3 DNA sequence: TGTGCCAGCAGCTTTGCCCCCGGGGGGGCCTACGAGCAGTACTTC. Based on the CDR3 plus reference TRBV7-2 and TRBJ2-7, the full variable domain is GAGVSQSPSNKVTEKGKDVELRCDPISGHTALYWYRQSLGQGLEFLIYFQGNSAPDKSGLPSDRFSAERTGGSVSTLTIQRTQQEDSAVYLCASSFAPGGAYEQYFGPGTRLTVT.

The chain links TRBV2 to TRBJ1-2; D gene unclear. Germline V CDR1 and CDR2: SNHLY, FYNNEI. V gave up 1 base and J gave up 3 bases, with 9 bases separating them. The CDR3 covers 14 residues. This chain's CDR3 is CASSEVGWHYGYTF. The DNA of the CDR3 is TGTGCCAGCAGTGAAGTTGGGTGGCACTATGGCTACACCTTC.

This chain joins TRBV20-1 and TRBJ1-2; the D is unclear. V gave up 3 bases and J gave up 1 base, with 3 bases separating them. This CDR3 spans 11 amino acids. CDR1 DFQATT and CDR2 SNEGSKA come from the germline V gene (reference sequence). The CDR3 nucleotides are TGCAGTGCTAGTAGTAACTATGGCTACACCTTC. This gives the protein CSASSNYGYTF.

The chain recombines TRBV28 with TRBJ2-2; D gene uncertain. CDR1 MDHEN and CDR2 SYDVKM come from the germline V gene. The V gene lost 2 bases and the J gene lost 2 bases, with 6 bases spanning the gap. CDR3 length: 14 amino acids. The CDR3 spells CASSLSYNTGELFF. Here the CDR3 DNA reads TGTGCCAGCAGTTTAAGTTATAACACCGGGGAGCTGTTTTTT. The full variable domain, in which reference TRBV28 and TRBJ2-2 provide the parts outside the CDR3, is DVKVTQSSRYLVKRTGEKVFLECVQDMDHENMFWYRQDPGLGLRLIYFSYDVKMKEKGDIPEGYSVSREKKERFSLILESASTNQTSMYLCASSLSYNTGELFFGEGSRLTVL.

This chain uses TRBV10-1 with TRBJ2-3; D possibly corresponds to TRBD1 (6 bases). V was pared by 6 bases and J by 3 bases, with 7 bases between. The CDR3 is made up of 12 amino acids. From germline, CDR1 is WNHNN and CDR2 SYGVQD (reference sequence). As DNA, the CDR3 is TGCGCCAGCAGCAGGGGTACAGATACGCAGTATTTT. This translates into CASSRGTDTQYF.

Comment on this clone: A much larger clone differs by one base, so this may be a read error. This chain uses TRBV6-1 with TRBJ1-1; D is perhaps TRBD1 (6 bases). V was cut by 6 bases and J by 1 base, with 9 bases left in between. CDR3 length: 13 amino acids. Germline-derived CDR1 and CDR2 are MNHNS and SASEGT. CDR3 sequence: CASSLTGNTEAFF. CDR3 coding DNA: TGTGCCAGCAGCCTGACAGGGAACACTGAAGCTTTCTTT.

This clone has more than one count but fewer than ten. The chain links TRBV5-1 to TRBJ1-2; 7 positions match TRBD1. V was pared by 4 bases and J by 4 bases, with 13 bases of the junction left unmatched. Germline CDR1 reads SGHRS; CDR2 reads YFSETQ. This CDR3 comprises 16 residues. In nucleotides, the CDR3 is TGCGCCAGCAGCCCGGCTCGACAGGGTTCCAGCTATGGCTACACCTTC. Its protein product is CASSPARQGSSYGYTF.

J is TRBJ2-7 and V is TRBV2, with 10 positions matching TRBD2. The CDR3 is 14 residues long. V shed 5 bases, J shed 6 bases, and the junction held 7 bases outside the gene matches. Germline loops: CDR1 SNHLY, CDR2 FYNNEI. CDR3 in DNA: TGTGCCAGCAGTCCTAGCGGGAGTATCGGCGAGCAGTACTTC. Its translation: CASSPSGSIGEQYF. Using reference TRBV2 and TRBJ2-7 for the parts outside the CDR3, the full variable domain is EPEVTQTPSHQVTQMGQEVILRCVPISNHLYFYWYRQILGQKVEFLVSFYNNEISEKSEIFDDQFSVERPDGSNFTLKIRSTKLEDSAMYFCASSPSGSIGEQYFGPGTRLTVT.

There are many counts of this clone. The V and J genes are TRBV27 and TRBJ2-1; tentatively, D is TRBD2 (5 bases). Deletions cut 1 base from V and 0 bases from J, with 13 bases between. The germline gives CDR1 MNHEY, CDR2 SMNVEV (reference sequence). The CDR3 length is 17 residues. The CDR3 sequence is CASSLFPAESSYNEQFF. CDR3 in DNA: TGTGCCAGCAGTTTATTCCCAGCGGAGAGCTCCTACAATGAGCAGTTCTTC.

The V and J genes are TRBV14 and TRBJ1-1; D gene unclear. Between the trimmed V and J ends, which lost 6 bases and 1 base, there was a span of 12 bases. CDR3 length equals 14 residues. From germline, CDR1 is SGHDN and CDR2 FVKESK. CDR3 protein: CASSHWTANTEAFF. The CDR3 DNA reads as TGTGCCAGCAGTCACTGGACGGCGAACACTGAAGCTTTCTTT.

The chain couples TRBV6-6 to TRBJ1-1; TRBD1 aligns across 10 bases. V shed 7 bases, J shed 8 bases, and the junction held 7 bases outside the gene matches. The CDR3 is made up of 13 amino acids. Germline V gives CDR1 MNHNY, CDR2 SVGAGI (reference sequence). CDR3 amino acids: CASTLTGGTEAFF. The CDR3 coding sequence is TGTGCCAGCACTTTGACAGGGGGCACGGAAGCTTTCTTT.

The rearrangement links TRBV25-1 to TRBJ2-2, with 7 bases fitting TRBD2. The junction had 9 bases not matched to a gene; V was cut back by 3 bases and J by 2 bases. CDR3 length: 17 residues. The germline gives CDR1 MGHDK, CDR2 SYGVNS. The CDR3 reads CASSDPVERDNTGELFF. The CDR3 nucleotides read TGTGCCAGCAGTGATCCCGTGGAGCGGGATAACACCGGGGAGCTGTTTTTT.

This rearrangement joins TRBV6-5 to TRBJ2-7, with D unresolved. The germline gives CDR1 MNHEY, CDR2 SVGAGI. The length of the CDR3 is 13 residues. Trimming took off 4 bases at V and 0 bases at J, with 7 bases between the two ends. CDR3: CASSSKSSYEQYF. Here the CDR3 DNA reads TGTGCCAGCAGTTCGAAGAGCTCCTACGAGCAGTACTTC.

The V gene is TRBV16, the J gene TRBJ2-7, with 9 bases lining up with TRBD1. The CDR3 contains 15 residues. Trimming took 4 bases from V and 7 from J; bases not matched to a gene: 11. Germline-derived CDR1 and CDR2 are KGHSY and FQNENV. For the CDR3, the DNA is TGTGCCAGCAGCCTCCGGGACAGGGAGGTTGGGGAGCAGTACTTC. The encoded protein is CASSLRDREVGEQYF. The entire variable domain, with the rest obtained from reference TRBV16 and TRBJ2-7, is as follows: GEEVAQTPKHLVRGEGQKAKLYCAPIKGHSYVFWYQQVLKNEFKFLISFQNENVFDETGMPKERFSAKCLPNSPCSLEIQATKLEDSAVYFCASSLRDREVGEQYFGPGTRLTVT.

The CDR3 DNA follows: TGTGCCAGCAGCGTAGGTTCCGAGAACACTGAAGCTTTCTTT. Translating gives CASSVGSENTEAFF. V usage is TRBV9 and J usage is TRBJ1-1; D gene unclear. The V end lost 0 bases, the J end lost 1 base, and 7 bases lay between the germline ends. Germline loops: CDR1 SGDLS, CDR2 YYNGEE. The CDR3 extends over 14 amino acids.

In this sample, this clone turned up a few times. The chain carries TRBV30 and TRBJ2-2; D may be TRBD2 (5 bases). The CDR3 totals 15 residues. Trimming left V 3 bases short and J 2 bases short, with 13 bases between. CDR1 GTSNPN and CDR2 SVGIG come from the germline V gene (reference sequence). The CDR3 DNA reads as TGTGCCTGGAGGGACTCTAATTTCAACACCGGGGAGCTGTTTTTT. It is translated as CAWRDSNFNTGELFF.

As to this clone: Compared with germline, one end of the junction differs, possibly owing to a read error. The V and J genes are TRBV7-3 and TRBJ2-7; D is uncertain. Germline V CDR1 and CDR2: SGHTA, FQGTGA. This CDR3 has 14 amino acids. In DNA, the CDR3 is TGCGCCAGCAGCCAAGGCCCCGGCCTGGGCGAGCAGTACTTC. This gives the protein CASSQGPGLGEQYF. The whole variable domain, remainder taken from reference TRBV7-3 and TRBJ2-7, is GAGVSQTPSNKVTEKGKYVELRCDPISGHTALYWYRQSLGQGPEFLIYFQGTGAADDSGLPNDRFFAVRPEGSVSTLKIQRTERGDSAVYLCASSQGPGLGEQYFGPGTRLTVT.

In its sample, this clone was seen many times. The J gene is TRBJ2-3, the V gene TRBV5-1, with D hard to call. The CDR3 is made up of 17 amino acids. CDR1 and CDR2 from the germline V gene are SGHRS and YFSETQ. Trimming pared 2 bases from V and 2 bases from J, leaving 18 bases between. In DNA form, the CDR3 reads TGCGCCAGCAGCTTCGTCTGGCCACGTACCACCACAGATACGCAGTATTTT. Protein product: CASSFVWPRTTTDTQYF.

The V gene is TRBV11-2, the J gene TRBJ2-7; D call uncertain. V dropped 0 bases and J dropped 3 bases, with 6 bases sitting between them. The CDR3 totals 13 residues. In germline, CDR1 is SGHAT, CDR2 FQNNGV. DNA of the CDR3: TGTGCCAGCAGCTTAGAATTACGCTACGAGCAGTACTTC. Translated, it gives CASSLELRYEQYF.